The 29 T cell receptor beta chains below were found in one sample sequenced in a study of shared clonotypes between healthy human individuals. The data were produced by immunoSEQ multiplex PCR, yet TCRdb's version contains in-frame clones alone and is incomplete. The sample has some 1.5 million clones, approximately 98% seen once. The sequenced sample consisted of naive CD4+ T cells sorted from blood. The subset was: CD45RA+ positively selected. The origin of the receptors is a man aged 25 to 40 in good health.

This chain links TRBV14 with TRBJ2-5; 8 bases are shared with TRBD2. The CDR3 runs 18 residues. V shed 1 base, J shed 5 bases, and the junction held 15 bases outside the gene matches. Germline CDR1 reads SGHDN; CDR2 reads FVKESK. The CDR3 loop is CASSQGRISGSFWETQYF. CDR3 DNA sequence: TGTGCCAGCAGCCAAGGGAGGATCAGCGGGAGCTTTTGGGAGACCCAGTACTTC.

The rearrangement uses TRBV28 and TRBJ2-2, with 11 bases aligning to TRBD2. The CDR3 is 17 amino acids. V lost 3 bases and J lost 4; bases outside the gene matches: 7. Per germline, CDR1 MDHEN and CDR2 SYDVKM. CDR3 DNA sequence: TGTGCCAGCAGTTTGCCTAGCGGGAGGCGGTTCACCGGGGAGCTGTTTTTT. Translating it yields CASSLPSGRRFTGELFF.

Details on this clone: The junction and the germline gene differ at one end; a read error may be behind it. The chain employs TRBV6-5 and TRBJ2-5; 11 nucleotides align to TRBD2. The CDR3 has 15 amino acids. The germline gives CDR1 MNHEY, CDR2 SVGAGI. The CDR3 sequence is CASSYSETSGAAVNF. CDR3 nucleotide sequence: TGTGCCAGCAGTTACTCAGAGACTAGCGGGGCCGCCGTGAACTTC.

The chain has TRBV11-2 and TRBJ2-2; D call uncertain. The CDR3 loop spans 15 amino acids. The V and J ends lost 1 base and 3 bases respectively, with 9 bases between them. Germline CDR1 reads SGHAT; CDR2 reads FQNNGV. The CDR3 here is CASSLVQQYTGELFF. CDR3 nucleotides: TGTGCCAGCAGCTTAGTCCAGCAGTACACCGGGGAGCTGTTTTTT.

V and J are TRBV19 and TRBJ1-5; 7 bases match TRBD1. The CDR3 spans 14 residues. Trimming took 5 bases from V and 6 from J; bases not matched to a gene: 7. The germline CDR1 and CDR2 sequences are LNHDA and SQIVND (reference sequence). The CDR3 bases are TGTGCCAGTAGTTCTAGGCAGGGGGGTCAGCCCCAGCATTTT. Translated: CASSSRQGGQPQHF.

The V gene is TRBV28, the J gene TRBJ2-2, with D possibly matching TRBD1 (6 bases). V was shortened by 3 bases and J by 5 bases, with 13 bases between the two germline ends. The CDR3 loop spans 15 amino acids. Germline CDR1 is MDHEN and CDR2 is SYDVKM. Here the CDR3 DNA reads TGTGCCAGCAGTTTGGCGAGGGGGAAGACCGGGGAGCTGTTTTTT. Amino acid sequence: CASSLARGKTGELFF.

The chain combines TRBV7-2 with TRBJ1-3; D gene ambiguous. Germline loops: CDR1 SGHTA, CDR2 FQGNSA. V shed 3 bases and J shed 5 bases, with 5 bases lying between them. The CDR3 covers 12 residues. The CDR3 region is CASSFTRNTIYF. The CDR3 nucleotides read TGTGCCAGCAGCTTTACCAGAAACACCATATATTTT.

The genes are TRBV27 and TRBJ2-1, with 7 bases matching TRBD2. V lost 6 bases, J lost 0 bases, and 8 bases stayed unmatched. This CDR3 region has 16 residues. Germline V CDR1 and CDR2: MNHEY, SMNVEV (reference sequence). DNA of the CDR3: TGTGCCAGCAGCCCACGGCGGGGGAGCTCCTACAATGAGCAGTTCTTC. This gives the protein CASSPRRGSSYNEQFF.

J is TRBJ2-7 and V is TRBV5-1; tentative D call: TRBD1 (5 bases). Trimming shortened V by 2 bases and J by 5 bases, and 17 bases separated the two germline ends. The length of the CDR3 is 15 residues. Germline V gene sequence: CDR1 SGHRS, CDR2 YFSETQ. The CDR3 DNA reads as TGCGCCAGCAGCTTTCGACGGACAAATCGGGACGAGCAGTACTTC. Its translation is CASSFRRTNRDEQYF.

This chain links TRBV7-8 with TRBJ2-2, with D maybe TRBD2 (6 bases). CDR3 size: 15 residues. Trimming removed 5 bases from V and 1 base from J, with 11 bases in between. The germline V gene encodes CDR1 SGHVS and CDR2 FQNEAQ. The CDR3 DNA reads TGTGCCAGCAGCCTTTGGGGGGTGAACACCGGGGAGCTGTTTTTT. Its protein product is CASSLWGVNTGELFF.

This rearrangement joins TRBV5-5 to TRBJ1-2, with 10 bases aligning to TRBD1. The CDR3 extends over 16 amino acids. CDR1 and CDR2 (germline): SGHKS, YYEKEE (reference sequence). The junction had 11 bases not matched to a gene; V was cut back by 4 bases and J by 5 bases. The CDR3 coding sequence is TGTGCCAGCAGCCCACACCCCTCGGGACAGGGGTATGGCTACACCTTC. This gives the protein CASSPHPSGQGYGYTF.

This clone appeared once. Here the CDR3 DNA reads TGTGCCAGTAGTATTGTAGGGACAGGTAAAACCTACGAGCAGTACTTC. Amino acids: CASSIVGTGKTYEQYF. The J gene is TRBJ2-7, the V gene TRBV19; 8 positions match TRBD1. J gave up 2 bases and V 3 bases, and 9 bases lay outside the gene matches. Germline V lookup: CDR1 LNHDA, CDR2 SQIVND (reference sequence). The CDR3 is made up of 16 amino acids.

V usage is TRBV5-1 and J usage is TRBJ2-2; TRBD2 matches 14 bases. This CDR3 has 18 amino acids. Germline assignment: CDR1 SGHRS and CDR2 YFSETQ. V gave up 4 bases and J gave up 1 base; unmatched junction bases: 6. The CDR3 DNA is TGCGCCAGCAGCCCTGGACTAGCGGGAGGTATGAACACCGGGGAGCTGTTTTTT. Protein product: CASSPGLAGGMNTGELFF.

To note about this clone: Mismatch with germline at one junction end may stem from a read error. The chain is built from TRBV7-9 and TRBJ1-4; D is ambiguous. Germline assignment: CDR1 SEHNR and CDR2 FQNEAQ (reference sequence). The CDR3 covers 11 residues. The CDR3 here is CASGFSEKLFF. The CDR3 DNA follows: TGTGCCAGCGGCTTCAGTGAGAAACTGTTTTTT.

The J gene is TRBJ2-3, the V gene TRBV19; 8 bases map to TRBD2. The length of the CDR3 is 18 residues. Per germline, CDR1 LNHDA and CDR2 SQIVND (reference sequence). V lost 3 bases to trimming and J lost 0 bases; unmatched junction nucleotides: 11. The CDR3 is CASSMGLVSRTSTDTQYF. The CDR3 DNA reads TGTGCCAGTAGTATGGGACTAGTAAGCCGCACTAGCACAGATACGCAGTATTTT.

DNA for the CDR3: TGCGCCAGCAGCCAGCCCTCCAGGTCCTACGAGCAGTACTTC. This encodes CASSQPSRSYEQYF. The rearrangement uses TRBV5-1 and TRBJ2-7; D not resolved. This CDR3 has 14 amino acids. Germline V gene lookup returns CDR1 SGHRS and CDR2 YFSETQ. Trimming took off 4 bases at V and 1 base at J, with 12 bases between the two ends.

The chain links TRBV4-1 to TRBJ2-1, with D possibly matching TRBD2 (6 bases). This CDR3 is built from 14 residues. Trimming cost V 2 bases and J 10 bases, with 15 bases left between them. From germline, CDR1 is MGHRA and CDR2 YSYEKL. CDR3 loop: CASSQRLGPTEQFF. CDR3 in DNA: TGCGCCAGCAGCCAAAGACTAGGACCGACGGAGCAGTTCTTC.

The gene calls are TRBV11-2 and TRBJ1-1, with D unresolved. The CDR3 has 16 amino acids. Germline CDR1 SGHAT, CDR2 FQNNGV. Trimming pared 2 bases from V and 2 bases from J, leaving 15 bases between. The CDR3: CASSLTFPGPNTEAFF. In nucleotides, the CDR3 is TGTGCCAGCAGCTTAACCTTTCCAGGCCCAAACACTGAAGCTTTCTTT.

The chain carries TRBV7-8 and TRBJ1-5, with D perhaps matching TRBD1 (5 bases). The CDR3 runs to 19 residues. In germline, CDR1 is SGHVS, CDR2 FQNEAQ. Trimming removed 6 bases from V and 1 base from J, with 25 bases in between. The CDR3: CASSPYERGVLESNQPQHF. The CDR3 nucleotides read TGTGCCAGCAGTCCCTACGAGCGGGGGGTATTAGAGAGCAATCAGCCCCAGCATTTT.

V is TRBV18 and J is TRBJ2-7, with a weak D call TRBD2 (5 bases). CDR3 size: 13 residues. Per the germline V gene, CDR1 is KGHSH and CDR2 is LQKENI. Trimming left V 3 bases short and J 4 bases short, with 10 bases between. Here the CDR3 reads CASSPRGNYEQYF. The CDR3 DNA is TGTGCCAGCTCACCCCGAGGGAATTACGAGCAGTACTTC.

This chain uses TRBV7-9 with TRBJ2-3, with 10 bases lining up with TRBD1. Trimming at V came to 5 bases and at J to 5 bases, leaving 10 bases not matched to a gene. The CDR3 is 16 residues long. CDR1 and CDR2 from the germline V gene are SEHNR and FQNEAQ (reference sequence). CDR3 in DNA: TGTGCCAGCAGCCAAATCCGGGACAGGGGACAAGATACGCAGTATTTT. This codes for CASSQIRDRGQDTQYF.

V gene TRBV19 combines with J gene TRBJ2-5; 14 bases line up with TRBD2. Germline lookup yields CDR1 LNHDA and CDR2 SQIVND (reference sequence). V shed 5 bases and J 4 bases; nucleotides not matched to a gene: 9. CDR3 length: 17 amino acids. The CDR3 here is CASSRPTGLAGVETQYF. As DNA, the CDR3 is TGTGCCAGTAGTCGACCTACGGGACTAGCGGGAGTAGAGACCCAGTACTTC.

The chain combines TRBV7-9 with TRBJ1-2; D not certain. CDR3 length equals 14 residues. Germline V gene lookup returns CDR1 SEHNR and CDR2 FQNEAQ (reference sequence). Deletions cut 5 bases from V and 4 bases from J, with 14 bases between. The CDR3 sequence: CASSATGSSYGYTF. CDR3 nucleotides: TGTGCCAGCAGCGCCACCGGGAGCTCCTATGGCTACACCTTC.

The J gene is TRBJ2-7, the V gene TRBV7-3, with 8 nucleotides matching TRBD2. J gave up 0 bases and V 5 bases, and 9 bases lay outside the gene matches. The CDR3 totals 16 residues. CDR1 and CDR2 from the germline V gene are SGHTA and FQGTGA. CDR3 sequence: CASSPSGSFNSYEQYF. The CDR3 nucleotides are TGTGCCAGCAGCCCCAGCGGGAGCTTCAACTCCTACGAGCAGTACTTC.

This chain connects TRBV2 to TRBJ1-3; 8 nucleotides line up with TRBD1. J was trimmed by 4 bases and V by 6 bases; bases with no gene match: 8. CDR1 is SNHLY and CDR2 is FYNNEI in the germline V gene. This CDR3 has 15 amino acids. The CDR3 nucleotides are TGTGCCAGCAGCGAGACAGGGGCCATCGGAAACACCATATATTTT. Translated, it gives CASSETGAIGNTIYF. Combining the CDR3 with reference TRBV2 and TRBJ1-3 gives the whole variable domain EPEVTQTPSHQVTQMGQEVILRCVPISNHLYFYWYRQILGQKVEFLVSFYNNEISEKSEIFDDQFSVERPDGSNFTLKIRSTKLEDSAMYFCASSETGAIGNTIYFGEGSWLTVV.

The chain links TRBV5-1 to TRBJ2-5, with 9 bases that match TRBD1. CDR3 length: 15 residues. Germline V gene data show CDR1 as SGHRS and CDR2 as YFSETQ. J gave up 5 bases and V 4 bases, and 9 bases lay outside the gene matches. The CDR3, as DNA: TGCGCCAGCAGCCCAGTACAGGGGGCGAGGGAGACCCAGTACTTC. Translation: CASSPVQGARETQYF.

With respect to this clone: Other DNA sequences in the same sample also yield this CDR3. The CDR3 region has the DNA TGTGCCAGCTCACAAGGGACAGGGACCTACGAGCAGTACTTC. Its translation is CASSQGTGTYEQYF. V gene TRBV18 combines with J gene TRBJ2-7; 9 positions match TRBD1. The V and J ends lost 4 bases and 2 bases, in that order; junction bases with no gene match: 3. The germline gives CDR1 KGHSH, CDR2 LQKENI. This CDR3 region has 14 residues.

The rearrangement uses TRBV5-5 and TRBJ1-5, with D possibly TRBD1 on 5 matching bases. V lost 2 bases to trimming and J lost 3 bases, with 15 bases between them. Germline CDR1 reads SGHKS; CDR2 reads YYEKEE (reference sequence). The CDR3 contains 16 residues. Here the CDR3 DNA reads TGTGCCAGCAGCTTCGGGACCCCGAACCCCAATCAGCCCCAGCATTTT. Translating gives CASSFGTPNPNQPQHF.

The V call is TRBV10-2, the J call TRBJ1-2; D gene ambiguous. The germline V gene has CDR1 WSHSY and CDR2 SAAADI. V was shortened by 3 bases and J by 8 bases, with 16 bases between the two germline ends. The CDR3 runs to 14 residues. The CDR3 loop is CASSDINQIGGYTF. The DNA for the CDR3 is TGCGCCAGCAGTGATATCAACCAAATAGGGGGCTACACCTTC.